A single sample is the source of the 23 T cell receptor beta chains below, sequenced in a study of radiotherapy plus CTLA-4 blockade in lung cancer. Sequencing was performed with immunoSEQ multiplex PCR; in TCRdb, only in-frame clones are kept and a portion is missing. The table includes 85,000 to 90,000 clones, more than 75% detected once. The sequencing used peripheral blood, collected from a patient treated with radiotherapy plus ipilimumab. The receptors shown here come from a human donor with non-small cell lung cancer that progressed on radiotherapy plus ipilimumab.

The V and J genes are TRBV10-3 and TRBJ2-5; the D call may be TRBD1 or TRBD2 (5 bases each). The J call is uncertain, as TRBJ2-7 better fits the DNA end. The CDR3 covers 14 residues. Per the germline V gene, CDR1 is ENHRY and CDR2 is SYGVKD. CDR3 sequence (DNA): TGTGCCATCAACGCTCGGGGCCCAAGCTACGAGCAGTACTTC. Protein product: CAINARGPSYEQYF.

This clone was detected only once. CDR3 sequence: CASSQDSSTTNEKLFF. The CDR3 bases are TGTGCCAGCAGCCAAGATAGTAGCACAACTAATGAAAAACTGTTTTTT. The chain has TRBV4-2 and TRBJ1-4; D is uncertain. Germline V CDR1 and CDR2: LGHNA, YNFKEQ. Trimming shortened V by 0 bases and J by 0 bases, and 8 bases separated the two germline ends. The CDR3 totals 16 residues.

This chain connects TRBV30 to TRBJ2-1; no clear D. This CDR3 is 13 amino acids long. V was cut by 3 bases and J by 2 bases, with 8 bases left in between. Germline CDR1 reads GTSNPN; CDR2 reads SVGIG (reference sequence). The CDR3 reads CAWRAYPYNEQFF. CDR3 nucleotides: TGTGCCTGGAGGGCTTACCCCTACAATGAGCAGTTCTTC.

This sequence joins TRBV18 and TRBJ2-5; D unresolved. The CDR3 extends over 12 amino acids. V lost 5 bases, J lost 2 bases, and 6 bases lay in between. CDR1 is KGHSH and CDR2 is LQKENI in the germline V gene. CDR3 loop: CASSGYQETQYF. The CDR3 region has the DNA TGTGCCAGCTCAGGGTATCAAGAGACCCAGTACTTC. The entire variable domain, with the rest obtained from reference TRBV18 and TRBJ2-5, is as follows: NAGVMQNPRHLVRRRGQEARLRCSPMKGHSHVYWYRQLPEEGLKFMVYLQKENIIDESGMPKERFSAEFPKEGPSILRIQQVVRGDSAAYFCASSGYQETQYFGPGTRLLVL.

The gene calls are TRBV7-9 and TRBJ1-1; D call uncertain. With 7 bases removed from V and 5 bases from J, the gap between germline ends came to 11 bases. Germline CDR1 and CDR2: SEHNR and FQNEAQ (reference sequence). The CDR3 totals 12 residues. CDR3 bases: TGTGCCAGCAAGGCGGGTAAGACTGAAGCTTTCTTT. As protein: CASKAGKTEAFF.

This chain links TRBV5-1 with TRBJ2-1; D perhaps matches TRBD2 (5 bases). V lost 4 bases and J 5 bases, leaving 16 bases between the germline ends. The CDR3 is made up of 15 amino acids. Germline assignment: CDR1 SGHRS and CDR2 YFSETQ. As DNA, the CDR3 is TGCGCCAGCAGCCTGGGTGGTGGGCGGGACAATGAGCAGTTCTTC. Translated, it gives CASSLGGGRDNEQFF. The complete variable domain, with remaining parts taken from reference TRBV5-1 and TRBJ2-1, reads KAGVTQTPRYLIKTRGQQVTLSCSPISGHRSVSWYQQTPGQGLQFLFEYFSETQRNKGNFPGRFSGRQFSNSRSEMNVSTLELGDSALYLCASSLGGGRDNEQFFGPGTRLTVL.

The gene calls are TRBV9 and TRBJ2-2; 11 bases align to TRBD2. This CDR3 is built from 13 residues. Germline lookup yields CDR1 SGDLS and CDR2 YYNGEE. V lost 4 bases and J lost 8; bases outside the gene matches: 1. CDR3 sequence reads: CASSRTSGGELFF. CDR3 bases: TGTGCCAGCAGCAGGACTAGCGGGGGGGAGCTGTTTTTT.

The DNA for the CDR3 is TGTGCCTGGAGTACTGGACAGATCTACGAGCAGTACTTC. It encodes CAWSTGQIYEQYF. The chain combines TRBV30 with TRBJ2-7, with D tentatively TRBD1 (6 bases). Trimming cost V 2 bases and J 3 bases, with 11 bases left between them. Germline-derived CDR1 and CDR2 are GTSNPN and SVGIG (reference sequence). The CDR3 is 13 amino acids.

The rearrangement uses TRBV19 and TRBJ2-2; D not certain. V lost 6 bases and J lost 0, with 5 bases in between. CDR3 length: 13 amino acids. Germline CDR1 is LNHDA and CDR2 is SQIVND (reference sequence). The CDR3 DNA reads TGTGCCAGTAGGGCAGCGAACACCGGGGAGCTGTTTTTT. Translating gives CASRAANTGELFF. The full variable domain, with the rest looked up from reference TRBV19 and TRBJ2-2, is DGGITQSPKYLFRKEGQNVTLSCEQNLNHDAMYWYRQDPGQGLRLIYYSQIVNDFQKGDIAEGYSVSREKKESFPLTVTSAQKNPTAFYLCASRAANTGELFFGEGSRLTVL.

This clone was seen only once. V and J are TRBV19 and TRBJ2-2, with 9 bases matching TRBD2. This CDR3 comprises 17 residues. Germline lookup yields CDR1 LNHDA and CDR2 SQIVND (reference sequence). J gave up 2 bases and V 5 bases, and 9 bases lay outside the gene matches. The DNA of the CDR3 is TGTGCCAGTAGTCGAGGAGCAGCGGGGGGAAACACCGGGGAGCTGTTTTTT. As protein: CASSRGAAGGNTGELFF. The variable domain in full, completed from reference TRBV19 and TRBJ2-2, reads DGGITQSPKYLFRKEGQNVTLSCEQNLNHDAMYWYRQDPGQGLRLIYYSQIVNDFQKGDIAEGYSVSREKKESFPLTVTSAQKNPTAFYLCASSRGAAGGNTGELFFGEGSRLTVL.

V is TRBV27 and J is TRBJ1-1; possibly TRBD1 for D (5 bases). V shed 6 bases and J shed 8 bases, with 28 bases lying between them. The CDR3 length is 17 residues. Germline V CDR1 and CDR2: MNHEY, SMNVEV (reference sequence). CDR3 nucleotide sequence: TGTGCCAGCAGCCCCAGTCCCGGGACCACAGAGAGGAAGGAAGCTTTCTTT. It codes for CASSPSPGTTERKEAFF.

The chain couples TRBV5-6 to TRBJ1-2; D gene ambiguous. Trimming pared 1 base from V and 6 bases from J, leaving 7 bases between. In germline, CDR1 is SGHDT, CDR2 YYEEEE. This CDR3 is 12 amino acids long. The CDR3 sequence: CASSLNPNGYTF. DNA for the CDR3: TGTGCCAGCAGCTTGAACCCCAATGGCTACACCTTC.

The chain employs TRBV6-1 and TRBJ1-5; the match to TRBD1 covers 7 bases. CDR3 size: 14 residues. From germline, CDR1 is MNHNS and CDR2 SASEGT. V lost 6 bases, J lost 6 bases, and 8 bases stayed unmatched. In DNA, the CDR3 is TGTGCCAGCAGCATGACAGGGACACGTCAGCCCCAGCATTTT. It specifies CASSMTGTRQPQHF.

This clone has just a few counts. This CDR3 is CASTLSGQGNSPLHF. For the CDR3, the DNA is TGTGCCAGTACCCTATCGGGACAGGGTAATTCACCCCTCCACTTT. The V call is TRBV19, the J call TRBJ1-6, with TRBD1 matching over 9 bases. The CDR3 totals 15 residues. V lost 7 bases and J lost 6; bases outside the gene matches: 7. Germline CDR1 and CDR2: LNHDA and SQIVND (reference sequence).

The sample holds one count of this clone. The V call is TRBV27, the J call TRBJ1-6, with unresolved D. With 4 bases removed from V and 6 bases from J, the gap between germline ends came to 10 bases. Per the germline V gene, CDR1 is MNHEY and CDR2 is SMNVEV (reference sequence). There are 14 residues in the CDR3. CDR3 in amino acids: CASSSDTINSPLHF. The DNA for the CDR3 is TGTGCCAGCAGTTCCGACACGATTAATTCACCCCTCCACTTT.

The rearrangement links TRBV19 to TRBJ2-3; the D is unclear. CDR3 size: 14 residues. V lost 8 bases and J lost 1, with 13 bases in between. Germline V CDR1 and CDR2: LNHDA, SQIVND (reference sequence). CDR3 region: CASRLAWGTDTQYF. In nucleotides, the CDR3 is TGTGCCAGTCGATTAGCTTGGGGCACAGATACGCAGTATTTT.

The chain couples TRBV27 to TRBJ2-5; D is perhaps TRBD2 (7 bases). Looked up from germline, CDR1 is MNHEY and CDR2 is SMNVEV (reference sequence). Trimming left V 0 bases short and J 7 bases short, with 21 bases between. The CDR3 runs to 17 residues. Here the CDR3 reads CASSLSIGGPLEGTQYF. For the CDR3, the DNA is TGTGCCAGCAGTTTATCCATCGGGGGGCCCCTAGAAGGGACCCAGTACTTC.

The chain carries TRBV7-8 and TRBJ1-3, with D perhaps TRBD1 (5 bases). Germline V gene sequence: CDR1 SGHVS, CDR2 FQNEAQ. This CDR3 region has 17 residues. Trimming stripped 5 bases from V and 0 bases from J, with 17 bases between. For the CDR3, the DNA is TGTGCCAGCAGCCAAAAAGGGACGACGAGCTCTGGAAACACCATATATTTT. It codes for CASSQKGTTSSGNTIYF.

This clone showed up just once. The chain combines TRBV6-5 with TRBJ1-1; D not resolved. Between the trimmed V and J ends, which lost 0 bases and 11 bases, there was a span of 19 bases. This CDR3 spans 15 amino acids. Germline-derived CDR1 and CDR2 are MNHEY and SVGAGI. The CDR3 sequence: CASSYSRTHIIDAFF. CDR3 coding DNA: TGTGCCAGCAGTTACTCGAGGACCCACATAATCGATGCTTTCTTT.

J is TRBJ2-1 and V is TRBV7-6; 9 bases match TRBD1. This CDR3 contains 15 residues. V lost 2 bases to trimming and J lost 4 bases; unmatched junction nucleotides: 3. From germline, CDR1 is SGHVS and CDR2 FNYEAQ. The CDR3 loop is CASSLNRGRYNEQFF. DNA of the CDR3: TGTGCCAGCAGCTTAAACAGGGGGCGGTACAATGAGCAGTTCTTC.

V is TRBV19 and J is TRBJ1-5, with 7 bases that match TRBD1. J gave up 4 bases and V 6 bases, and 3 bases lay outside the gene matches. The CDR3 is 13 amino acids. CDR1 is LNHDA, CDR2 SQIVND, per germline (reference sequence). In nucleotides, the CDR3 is TGTGCCAGTAGCGACAGGGTTAATCAGCCCCAGCATTTT. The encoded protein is CASSDRVNQPQHF.

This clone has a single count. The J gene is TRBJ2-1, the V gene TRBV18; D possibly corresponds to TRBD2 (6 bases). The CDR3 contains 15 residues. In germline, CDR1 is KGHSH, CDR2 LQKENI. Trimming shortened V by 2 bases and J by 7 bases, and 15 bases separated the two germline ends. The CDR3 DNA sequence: TGTGCCAGCTCACCAGGGTTGGGGGGTATGAATGAGCAGTTCTTC. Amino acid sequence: CASSPGLGGMNEQFF. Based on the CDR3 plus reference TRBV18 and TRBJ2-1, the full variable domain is NAGVMQNPRHLVRRRGQEARLRCSPMKGHSHVYWYRQLPEEGLKFMVYLQKENIIDESGMPKERFSAEFPKEGPSILRIQQVVRGDSAAYFCASSPGLGGMNEQFFGPGTRLTVL.

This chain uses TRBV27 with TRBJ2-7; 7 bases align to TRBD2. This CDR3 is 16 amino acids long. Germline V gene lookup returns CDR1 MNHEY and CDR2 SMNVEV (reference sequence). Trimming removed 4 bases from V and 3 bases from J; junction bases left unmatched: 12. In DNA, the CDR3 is TGTGCCAGCAGTTACGGGACTAACCCGTACCTCTACGAGCAGTACTTC. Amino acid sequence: CASSYGTNPYLYEQYF.